This paragraph covers one TCR beta chain sequence. Its antigen remains unidentified. Base qualities are not at hand, and no much larger clone is one base apart. The sample originates from a study of regulatory and conventional T cells in RAG deficiency (TCRdb year 2017). Regarding the complete study: The study used high-throughput TCR beta sequencing to compare repertoire diversity and composition of Treg, conventional CD4+ and CD8+ T cells between RAG-deficient patients and healthy controls. Paper-wide results and their limitations: For some subjects, some analyses of T-cell subsets were not performed. All patient T-cell subsets had shorter CDR3 lengths; Omenn syndrome patients showed >75% Treg-Tconv repertoire overlap at nucleotide and amino acid level. Compared with control T-cell subpopulations, the RAG-deficient patients had markedly lower Shannon entropy and higher Simpson indices. Rather than being bona fide Treg cells, the sorted CD25-high CD127-low cells in Omenn syndrome patients may represent peripherally activated cells. Compared with controls, Omenn syndrome and CID/AS patients had roughly 100-fold fewer unique TCR beta sequences in Treg cells, whereas the reduction in the other subsets was around 10-fold.

The library was produced with the immunoSEQ multiplex PCR assay. Genomic DNA from the sorted T-cell subsets was used to amplify rearranged TCR beta chain products, which were then sequenced. The study's processing was this. Repertoire diversity of productive TCR beta rearrangements was quantified using Shannon entropy and Simpson indices. To gauge clonal expansion, the frequencies of the 100 most abundant productive TCR beta clonotypes among total reads were added together. The TRB repertoires were evaluated with a self-reactivity index based on amino acid usage at CDR3beta positions 6 and 7. Two-way ANOVA was applied to the repertoire analyses, whereas Student t or Mann-Whitney tests were applied to the flow cytometric analyses. The clones in this table, taken by TCRdb from immuneACCESS, are in-frame only. Not every clone is retained; where verified, under half of the shortfall comes from an unresolved V gene, and the cause of the rest is unknown. V, J and clone size are those of that table, while D and trimming were read from the DNA. The sample yields about 50,000 clones; just under 90% were counted once. The top ten clonotypes cover 0.51% of the sample.

The CDR3, cysteine through phenylalanine, is 14 amino acids long. The only DNA kept is the CDR3, 42 bases in frame from the first base. The junction carries 10 bases between V and J, which are trimmed by 5 bases and 3 bases respectively. The germline V gene gives CDR1 as SGHTA and CDR2 as FQGTGA. Before genomic DNA extraction, conventional CD4+ T cells were isolated from blood as CD25-low CD127-high cells. Eight healthy control donors were used as the comparison group for repertoire analyses. The same sample was also studied in work on regulatory T cells. Per that second paper: The multiplex PCR used 52 forward TRBV primers and 13 reverse TRBJ primers, with assay-based and computational corrections for amplification bias. In patients, repertoires had restricted unique TRB V-J pairs and skewed V and J gene usage, with regulatory T cells showing the most marked changes. T-cell receptor beta repertoires of sorted regulatory, conventional CD4+ and CD8+ T cells were compared between CD3G-deficient patients and healthy controls. Peripheral blood mononuclear cells were isolated by Ficoll density separation. Within the immunoSEQ assay, multiplex PCR amplified rearranged TRB loci from genomic DNA. TRB amplicons were sequenced using an Illumina HiSeq platform. Raw sequences were error-filtered and aligned to reference gene sequences by custom algorithms, then analyzed with the immunoSEQ online tools. Frequencies of productive and nonproductive TRB rearrangements were evaluated among both unique and total sequences. Group comparisons used t tests, Mann-Whitney tests or two-way ANOVA run in Prism software.

This sequence was found in a human donor in good health. The rearrangement combines TRBV7-3 with TRBJ2-2; the D gene is perhaps TRBD2, on 6 matching bases. Source material: CD4+ effector T cells sorted from blood. The nucleotide sequence reads TGTGCCAGCAGCCCGGGACTCGACACCGGGGAGCTGTTTTTT. Protein translation: CASSPGLDTGELFF.